This entry is about one TCR beta chain. This record comes from a study of PD-L1 blockade in urothelial cancer. CDR1 is MRHNA, CDR2 SNTAGT, per germline. The CDR3 is made up of 14 amino acids. V dropped 6 bases and J dropped 2 bases, with 13 bases sitting between them. Some clones are missing from TCRdb's copy, which holds only in-frame ones; the method was immunoSEQ multiplex PCR. The data contain about 69,000 clones, around 90% of them singletons. This sequence was found in a man between 60 and 75 years old with urothelial cancer. Sequencing used PBMCs, obtained around atezolizumab (anti-PD-L1) treatment. The chain is built from TRBV6-4 and TRBJ1-1; tentatively, D is TRBD1 (5 bases). Here the CDR3 reads CASRAGAANTEAFF. The CDR3 DNA follows: TGTGCCAGCAGAGCTGGGGCAGCCAACACTGAAGCTTTCTTT.